These 28 T cell receptor beta chains were sequenced from one sample in a study of blood T cell repertoires in COVID-19. Clones were read by immunoSEQ multiplex PCR, and TCRdb kept only the in-frame ones, dropping some. The sample contains 300,000 or so clones, 70% to 90% of which appear only once. Material for sequencing was peripheral blood. The receptor source for this set is a woman aged 40 to 50 with acute or convalescent COVID-19.

The chain couples TRBV7-3 to TRBJ2-6, with TRBD1 identical over 8 bases. There are 17 residues in the CDR3. CDR1 SGHTA and CDR2 FQGTGA come from the germline V gene. Trimming removed 5 bases from V and 2 bases from J; junction bases left unmatched: 8. The CDR3 spells CASSLGQGHPGANVLTF. The DNA for the CDR3 is TGTGCCAGCAGCCTCGGACAGGGACATCCTGGGGCCAACGTCCTGACTTTC.

The chain has TRBV7-3 and TRBJ2-7, with 8 bases identical to TRBD1. Germline lookup yields CDR1 SGHTA and CDR2 FQGTGA. This CDR3 spans 17 amino acids. V lost 3 bases to trimming and J lost 2 bases; unmatched junction nucleotides: 12. This chain's CDR3 is CASSLAQGEKAAYEQYV. The CDR3 DNA reads as TGTGCCAGCAGCTTGGCACAGGGGGAGAAGGCGGCCTACGAGCAGTACGTC.

The CDR3 region has the DNA TGTGCCAGTAAAAAGGGAGGGAGCTATGGCTACACCTTC. Encoded protein: CASKKGGSYGYTF. The chain couples TRBV19 to TRBJ1-2; D remains unclear. This CDR3 has 13 amino acids. V gave up 7 bases and J gave up 4 bases, with 13 bases separating them. Germline V gives CDR1 LNHDA, CDR2 SQIVND (reference sequence).

The chain links TRBV6-5 to TRBJ1-2; D is unresolved. The length of the CDR3 is 13 residues. CDR1 is MNHEY, CDR2 SVGAGI, per germline. V was shortened by 5 bases and J by 5 bases, with 12 bases between the two germline ends. Here the CDR3 DNA reads TGTGCCAGCAGTCGGGAGGACTGGTATGGCTACACCTTC. It specifies CASSREDWYGYTF.

The CDR3 DNA sequence: TGTGCCAGCAGTCAAACGACAGTAGCCAAAAACATTCAGTACTTC. Its translation is CASSQTTVAKNIQYF. The J gene is TRBJ2-4, the V gene TRBV2, with D perhaps matching TRBD1 (5 bases). Germline loops: CDR1 SNHLY, CDR2 FYNNEI. Trimming removed 5 bases at V and 0 bases at J, with 11 bases between. The CDR3 length is 15 residues.

The chain links TRBV5-6 to TRBJ1-4, with D perhaps TRBD1 (5 bases). This CDR3 region has 16 residues. Germline V lookup: CDR1 SGHDT, CDR2 YYEEEE. Trimming shortened V by 2 bases and J by 0 bases, and 11 bases separated the two germline ends. The CDR3 DNA follows: TGTGCCAGCAGCTTAGGGGTCCTTACAACTAATGAAAAACTGTTTTTT. It yields the protein CASSLGVLTTNEKLFF.

The chain couples TRBV5-1 to TRBJ2-4, with 8 nucleotides matching TRBD1. The length of the CDR3 is 16 residues. Germline CDR1 SGHRS, CDR2 YFSETQ. The junction had 9 bases not matched to a gene; V was cut back by 5 bases and J by 2 bases. This chain's CDR3 is CASSSQQGGTKNIQYF. The DNA for the CDR3 is TGCGCCAGCAGTTCTCAACAGGGGGGAACCAAAAACATTCAGTACTTC.

V usage is TRBV7-9 and J usage is TRBJ1-3; D perhaps matches TRBD1 (5 bases). CDR1 and CDR2 from the germline V gene are SEHNR and FQNEAQ (reference sequence). V lost 11 bases, J lost 0 bases, and 14 bases lay in between. This CDR3 is 14 amino acids long. The CDR3 spells CAPGRGSSGNTIYF. Written as DNA, the CDR3 is TGTGCCCCAGGGAGGGGAAGCTCTGGAAACACCATATATTTT.

The rearrangement uses TRBV30 and TRBJ1-4; TRBD1 agrees at 7 bases. Germline V gene sequence: CDR1 GTSNPN, CDR2 SVGIG (reference sequence). J was trimmed by 6 bases and V by 4 bases; bases with no gene match: 8. The CDR3 loop spans 14 amino acids. CDR3 region: CAWTPTGNDEKLFF. The CDR3 DNA follows: TGTGCCTGGACGCCGACAGGGAACGATGAAAAACTGTTTTTT.

The J gene is TRBJ1-1, the V gene TRBV6-5; 7 bases line up with TRBD1. This CDR3 is built from 15 residues. With V trimmed by 2 bases and J by 1 base, 4 bases remained unmatched. Germline V gives CDR1 MNHEY, CDR2 SVGAGI. CDR3 loop: CASSYGGTANTEAFF. Here the CDR3 DNA reads TGTGCCAGCAGTTACGGGGGGACAGCGAACACTGAAGCTTTCTTT.

This chain joins TRBV2 and TRBJ1-2, with 7 bases that match TRBD1. J gave up 5 bases and V 3 bases, and 6 bases lay outside the gene matches. This CDR3 spans 14 amino acids. The germline V gene has CDR1 SNHLY and CDR2 FYNNEI. The CDR3 loop is CASSELDRTYGYTF. The CDR3 nucleotides read TGTGCCAGCAGTGAGCTGGACAGGACGTATGGCTACACCTTC. The full variable domain, in which reference TRBV2 and TRBJ1-2 provide the parts outside the CDR3, is EPEVTQTPSHQVTQMGQEVILRCVPISNHLYFYWYRQILGQKVEFLVSFYNNEISEKSEIFDDQFSVERPDGSNFTLKIRSTKLEDSAMYFCASSELDRTYGYTFGSGTRLTVV.

The chain links TRBV7-9 to TRBJ2-1; maybe TRBD1 (5 bases). The CDR3 is 18 residues long. V was clipped by 5 bases and J by 3 bases, with 23 bases between them. Germline assignment: CDR1 SEHNR and CDR2 FQNEAQ (reference sequence). The CDR3 reads CASSPWTPRDSFYNEQFF. CDR3 nucleotide sequence: TGTGCCAGCAGCCCCTGGACACCTAGGGATTCGTTCTACAATGAGCAGTTCTTC.

The chain is built from TRBV3-1 (or the pseudogene TRBV3-2) and TRBJ2-1; 12 bases fit TRBD2. V dropped 6 bases and J dropped 8; count of bases not matched to a gene: 8. Germline CDR1 and CDR2: LGHDT and YNNKEL (reference sequence). The CDR3 covers 15 residues. The CDR3 DNA follows: TGTGCCAGCAGTCCACTAGCGGGGGGCCCGCATGAGCAGTTCTTC. Its translation: CASSPLAGGPHEQFF.

V and J are TRBV3-1 (or the pseudogene TRBV3-2) and TRBJ2-5, with D possibly being TRBD1 (6 bases). The CDR3 consists of 15 residues. Trimming pared 2 bases from V and 0 bases from J, leaving 10 bases between. Germline assignment: CDR1 LGHDT and CDR2 YNNKEL (reference sequence). CDR3 sequence (DNA): TGTGCCAGCAGCCAATGGGGGCCAGACCAAGAGACCCAGTACTTC. Amino acids: CASSQWGPDQETQYF.

The chain couples TRBV5-1 to TRBJ1-1, with 8 positions matching TRBD1. The CDR3 is 15 residues long. V lost 4 bases and J lost 4; bases outside the gene matches: 9. Germline lookup yields CDR1 SGHRS and CDR2 YFSETQ. CDR3 coding DNA: TGCGCCAGCAGCATCGGGACAGGTGGTGGCACTGAAGCTTTCTTT. It is translated as CASSIGTGGGTEAFF.

J is TRBJ1-6 and V is TRBV24-1, with a weak D call TRBD1 (5 bases). Trimming removed 3 bases at V and 8 bases at J, with 16 bases between. The CDR3 has 16 amino acids. Per the germline V gene, CDR1 is KGHDR and CDR2 is SFDVKD. The CDR3 DNA sequence: TGTGCCACCAGTGATCAACAGGTAGAACCTCATTCACCCCTCCACTTT. It is translated as CATSDQQVEPHSPLHF.

The DNA for the CDR3 is TGTGCCAGCAGCAGGGGTATCGTTGGCACAGATACGCAGTATTTT. Its translation: CASSRGIVGTDTQYF. The chain combines TRBV11-2 with TRBJ2-3; perhaps TRBD1 as D (5 bases). Germline lookup yields CDR1 SGHAT and CDR2 FQNNGV. Trimming shortened V by 5 bases and J by 1 base, and 13 bases separated the two germline ends. The CDR3 has 15 amino acids.

The gene calls are TRBV2 and TRBJ2-3; D possibly corresponds to TRBD2 (6 bases). Per the germline V gene, CDR1 is SNHLY and CDR2 is FYNNEI. Trimming stripped 8 bases from V and 6 bases from J, with 15 bases between. The CDR3 runs to 13 residues. CDR3 region: CASRRLGTDTQYF. The CDR3 coding sequence is TGTGCCAGCCGCAGACTAGGAACGGATACGCAGTATTTT.

The sample holds one count of this clone. V gene TRBV5-5 combines with J gene TRBJ1-2, with a weak D call TRBD1 (5 bases). The CDR3 has 18 amino acids. Germline V CDR1 and CDR2: SGHKS, YYEKEE (reference sequence). The V end lost 2 bases, the J end lost 4 bases, and 24 bases lay between the germline ends. DNA of the CDR3: TGTGCCAGCAGCTTCTCGGGACGGTACGGAGGGACTTCCTATGGCTACACCTTC. As protein: CASSFSGRYGGTSYGYTF.

The rearrangement joins TRBV7-9 to TRBJ1-1; a possible D gene is TRBD1 (6 bases). Trimming cost V 5 bases and J 6 bases, with 19 bases left between them. CDR3 length: 15 residues. Germline loops: CDR1 SEHNR, CDR2 FQNEAQ (reference sequence). The chain's CDR3 is CASSTDLDSRPEAFF. In nucleotides, the CDR3 is TGTGCCAGCAGCACTGACCTGGACAGCCGGCCTGAAGCTTTCTTT.

The chain is built from TRBV30 and TRBJ1-6; D ambiguous. Germline CDR1 GTSNPN, CDR2 SVGIG (reference sequence). The CDR3 is made up of 13 amino acids. The V gene lost 3 bases and the J gene lost 4 bases, with 7 bases spanning the gap. The CDR3 DNA is TGTGCCTGGAGGAGCGAATATAATTCACCCCTCCACTTT. This gives the protein CAWRSEYNSPLHF.

This clone was seen a few times. The chain couples TRBV16 to TRBJ2-5, with 8 bases aligning to TRBD1. Germline V gene lookup returns CDR1 KGHSY and CDR2 FQNENV. This CDR3 is built from 13 residues. Trimming cost V 4 bases and J 6 bases; bases outside gene matches: 4. The CDR3 nucleotides are TGTGCCAGCAGCCGGACAGGGACCCAGACCCAGTACTTC. Its protein is CASSRTGTQTQYF.

CDR3 nucleotides: TGTGCCAGCAGCCAAGGGGGGGAGGGCTACTATGGCTACACCTTC. Protein: CASSQGGEGYYGYTF. The rearrangement joins TRBV14 to TRBJ1-2; D possibly corresponds to TRBD1 (5 bases). Looked up from germline, CDR1 is SGHDN and CDR2 is FVKESK. This CDR3 is 15 amino acids long. Between the trimmed V and J ends, which lost 1 base and 3 bases, there was a span of 12 bases.

CDR3 in DNA: TGCAGCGTCGTACCGCAGGGGACAGGGAACTATGGCTACACCTTC. Protein: CSVVPQGTGNYGYTF. The chain combines TRBV29-1 with TRBJ1-2; TRBD1 matches at 9 bases. The CDR3 totals 15 residues. Per germline, CDR1 SQVTM and CDR2 ANQGSEA. V shed 6 bases, J shed 2 bases, and the junction held 10 bases outside the gene matches.

This clone turned up a few times. The gene calls are TRBV5-1 and TRBJ1-1; perhaps TRBD1 as D (6 bases). CDR1 is SGHRS and CDR2 is YFSETQ in the germline V gene. Deletions cut 0 bases from V and 8 bases from J, with 11 bases between. This CDR3 is 13 amino acids long. This CDR3 is CASSLDDRREAFF. DNA for the CDR3: TGCGCCAGCAGCTTGGACGACAGGAGAGAAGCTTTCTTT.

The chain employs TRBV7-2 and TRBJ2-5; 12 nucleotides line up with TRBD2. The germline V gene has CDR1 SGHTA and CDR2 FQGNSA. The junction had 9 bases not matched to a gene; V was cut back by 2 bases and J by 5 bases. The CDR3 consists of 17 residues. The DNA of the CDR3 is TGTGCCAGCAGCTTACTAGCGGGGGGGCCCTCCCGGGAGACCCAGTACTTC. As protein: CASSLLAGGPSRETQYF.

This clone was seen only a few times. J is TRBJ1-2 and V is TRBV25-1; D is perhaps TRBD1 (5 bases). CDR3 size: 13 residues. Germline V lookup: CDR1 MGHDK, CDR2 SYGVNS. Trimming shortened V by 4 bases and J by 7 bases, and 13 bases separated the two germline ends. CDR3 protein: CASSASGVGGYTF. The CDR3 DNA reads as TGTGCCAGCAGTGCATCGGGGGTAGGTGGCTACACCTTC.

The rearrangement joins TRBV7-9 to TRBJ1-4; 7 nucleotides align to TRBD1. CDR3 length equals 17 residues. The germline gives CDR1 SEHNR, CDR2 FQNEAQ (reference sequence). J gave up 2 bases and V 5 bases, and 11 bases lay outside the gene matches. This CDR3 reads CASSNKGEGATNEKLFF. The CDR3 DNA sequence: TGTGCCAGCAGCAACAAAGGAGAGGGGGCTACTAATGAAAAACTGTTTTTT. Combining the CDR3 with reference TRBV7-9 and TRBJ1-4 gives the whole variable domain DTGVSQNPRHKITKRGQNVTFRCDPISEHNRLYWYRQTLGQGPEFLTYFQNEAQLEKSRLLSDRFSAERPKGSFSTLEIQRTEQGDSAMYLCASSNKGEGATNEKLFFGSGTQLSVL.